Below, 16 T cell receptor beta chains from the same sample are listed, as sequenced in a study of blood T cell repertoires in COVID-19. Sequenced by immunoSEQ multiplex PCR; TCRdb stores in-frame clones only, minus some. Counted here are around 170,000 clones, 86% occurring once; the ten biggest clones make up 2.9%. Sequencing used peripheral blood. These receptors were obtained from a woman aged 30 to 39 with active or convalescent COVID-19.

The gene calls are TRBV6-6 and TRBJ1-5; D is unresolved. V lost 2 bases and J lost 4, with 6 bases in between. CDR3 size: 13 residues. The germline gives CDR1 MNHNY, CDR2 SVGAGI (reference sequence). The CDR3 loop reads CASSYEKNQPQHF. The CDR3 DNA is TGTGCCAGCAGTTACGAGAAAAATCAGCCCCAGCATTTT.

The chain carries TRBV7-5 and TRBJ2-1; the table names TRBD2, a call not compared with the DNA. TRBV7-5 has pseudogene status. This CDR3 contains 14 residues. CDR3 sequence reads: CARSLAERNNEQFF. The DNA of the CDR3 is TGTGCCAGAAGCTTAGCTGAGCGGAACAATGAGCAGTTCTTC.

The chain has TRBV9 and TRBJ1-1, with D perhaps matching TRBD1 (5 bases). Looked up from germline, CDR1 is SGDLS and CDR2 is YYNGEE. The CDR3 covers 14 residues. The V end lost 3 bases, the J end lost 0 bases, and 9 bases lay between the germline ends. CDR3 residues: CASSAGRVNTEAFF. The CDR3 DNA sequence: TGTGCCAGCAGCGCGGGCAGGGTGAACACTGAAGCTTTCTTT.

This chain connects TRBV12-3 or TRBV12-4 to TRBJ1-4; D possibly corresponds to TRBD1 (6 bases). This CDR3 is built from 13 residues. Deletions cut 5 bases from V and 7 bases from J, with 11 bases between. The CDR3 here is CASSPQGPEKLFF. The CDR3 coding sequence is TGTGCCAGCAGTCCGCAGGGGCCTGAAAAACTGTTTTTT.

The chain joins TRBV18 to TRBJ1-2, with a tentative D call TRBD1 (6 bases). The germline V gene encodes CDR1 KGHSH and CDR2 LQKENI. The CDR3 loop spans 14 amino acids. V shed 3 bases and J shed 6 bases, with 14 bases lying between them. Here the CDR3 DNA reads TGTGCCAGCTCACCTGGGACAACGGAGAATGGCTACACCTTC. Translated: CASSPGTTENGYTF.

The J gene is TRBJ2-1, the V gene TRBV9; TRBD1 agrees at 9 bases. Germline V gene data show CDR1 as SGDLS and CDR2 as YYNGEE. V dropped 3 bases and J dropped 4; count of bases not matched to a gene: 5. The CDR3 has 15 amino acids. The CDR3 spells CASSAHRGHYNEQFF. CDR3 nucleotide sequence: TGTGCCAGCAGCGCTCACAGGGGGCATTACAATGAGCAGTTCTTC.

The chain has TRBV27 and TRBJ2-3; D uncertain. Deletions cut 6 bases from V and 4 bases from J, with 14 bases between. CDR1 and CDR2 (germline): MNHEY, SMNVEV (reference sequence). The CDR3 runs to 14 residues. The CDR3 loop is CASSSRYSPDTQYF. CDR3 bases: TGTGCCAGCAGCTCGAGATACAGCCCAGATACGCAGTATTTT.

This chain joins TRBV28 and TRBJ2-7; maybe TRBD1 (5 bases). The CDR3 is made up of 14 amino acids. V lost 5 bases, J lost 3 bases, and 14 bases lay in between. In germline, CDR1 is MDHEN, CDR2 SYDVKM. This chain's CDR3 is CASSTRQLFYEQYF. CDR3 DNA sequence: TGTGCCAGCAGTACCCGACAGCTTTTCTACGAGCAGTACTTC.

The chain is built from TRBV27 and TRBJ2-5; the match to TRBD2 covers 12 bases. V gave up 3 bases and J gave up 2 bases; unmatched junction bases: 7. CDR3 length equals 17 residues. Germline V gene lookup returns CDR1 MNHEY and CDR2 SMNVEV (reference sequence). The CDR3 here is CASSFRLAGGKQETQYF. The DNA of the CDR3 is TGTGCCAGCAGTTTCAGGCTAGCGGGGGGGAAACAAGAGACCCAGTACTTC.

J is TRBJ1-1 and V is TRBV13, with 8 bases lining up with TRBD1. J was trimmed by 4 bases and V by 3 bases; bases with no gene match: 4. The germline V gene has CDR1 PRHDT and CDR2 FYEKMQ (reference sequence). The CDR3 contains 14 residues. CDR3 sequence (DNA): TGTGCCAGCAGCTTGGGGCAGGGGGCCACTGAAGCTTTCTTT. It translates to CASSLGQGATEAFF. The entire variable domain, with the rest obtained from reference TRBV13 and TRBJ1-1, is as follows: AAGVIQSPRHLIKEKRETATLKCYPIPRHDTVYWYQQGPGQDPQFLISFYEKMQSDKGSIPDRFSAQQFSDYHSELNMSSLELGDSALYFCASSLGQGATEAFFGQGTRLTVV.

This clone was found once. The chain combines TRBV12-3 or TRBV12-4 with TRBJ1-1; no firm D call. The CDR3 length is 12 residues. With 6 bases removed from V and 0 bases from J, the gap between germline ends came to 5 bases. The CDR3 bases are TGTGCCAGCAGGACTTTGAACACTGAAGCTTTCTTT. It yields the protein CASRTLNTEAFF.

This clone was counted once. This chain joins TRBV5-4 and TRBJ2-1; 11 positions match TRBD1. This CDR3 region has 15 residues. The V gene end was trimmed by 2 bases and the J gene end by 6 bases; junction bases not matched to a gene: 4. Germline CDR1 SGHNT, CDR2 YYREEE (reference sequence). CDR3 amino acids: CASSLGTGGGNEQFF. CDR3 DNA: TGTGCCAGCAGCTTAGGGACAGGGGGAGGCAATGAGCAGTTCTTC.

The gene calls are TRBV18 and TRBJ1-2, with 7 bases matching TRBD1. V was clipped by 5 bases and J by 0 bases; unmatched bases: 3. The germline gives CDR1 KGHSH, CDR2 LQKENI. This CDR3 spans 14 amino acids. CDR3 in DNA: TGTGCCAGCTCAGAGGGACAGACTAACTATGGCTACACCTTC. This encodes CASSEGQTNYGYTF.

This clone appeared a single time. V and J are TRBV15 and TRBJ2-1; the match to TRBD2 covers 8 bases. The CDR3 contains 17 residues. V lost 3 bases, J lost 0 bases, and 7 bases stayed unmatched. From germline, CDR1 is LNHNV and CDR2 YYDKDF (reference sequence). CDR3 amino acids: CATSRERGLGSYNEQFF. The CDR3 DNA reads as TGTGCCACCAGCAGGGAGCGGGGGTTGGGCTCCTACAATGAGCAGTTCTTC.

The chain combines TRBV7-9 with TRBJ1-2; 8 nucleotides line up with TRBD1. The V and J ends lost 5 bases and 3 bases, in that order; junction bases with no gene match: 8. This CDR3 has 15 residues. Germline loops: CDR1 SEHNR, CDR2 FQNEAQ (reference sequence). CDR3 nucleotides: TGTGCCAGCAGCATAAATTCAGGGGGCGACTATGGCTACACCTTC. It translates to CASSINSGGDYGYTF. The entire variable domain, with the rest obtained from reference TRBV7-9 and TRBJ1-2, is as follows: DTGVSQNPRHKITKRGQNVTFRCDPISEHNRLYWYRQTLGQGPEFLTYFQNEAQLEKSRLLSDRFSAERPKGSFSTLEIQRTEQGDSAMYLCASSINSGGDYGYTFGSGTRLTVV.

The chain carries TRBV7-9 and TRBJ2-7; D is undetermined. Trimming took 1 base from V and 3 from J, leaving 4 bases between them. The germline gives CDR1 SEHNR, CDR2 FQNEAQ (reference sequence). The CDR3 totals 12 residues. CDR3 DNA sequence: TGTGCCAGCAGCTTAGTAGTCTACGAGCAGTACTTC. Its translation: CASSLVVYEQYF.